The rows below give T cell receptor beta chains drawn from one sample of a study of lymphopenia after photon versus proton radiotherapy. Sequenced by immunoSEQ multiplex PCR; TCRdb stores in-frame clones only, minus some. The sample records about 25,000 clones, 87% being singletons. This sample comprised peripheral blood, obtained from a patient treated with photon-based radiotherapy. The receptors stem from a man in his forties or fifties with gastric cancer. Both conserved end residues are part of each CDR3. D genes are given only for firm matches. Part of the rows lack a size; the others show once, few, many or a class for expanded clones.

abundance	len	j_gene	d_gene	v_gene	CDR3aa	CDR3nt
NA	13	TRBJ2-1	TRBD1	TRBV27	CASSWDRANEQFF	TGTGCCAGCAGCTGGGACAGGGCGAATGAGCAGTTCTTC
NA	14	TRBJ1-3	NA	TRBV4-3	CASSQDARGNTIYF	TGCGCCAGCAGCCAAGACGCCAGGGGAAACACCATATATTTT
NA	16	TRBJ2-1	TRBD2	TRBV5-6	CASSGLAGGIYNEQFF	TGTGCCAGCAGCGGATTAGCGGGGGGAATCTACAATGAGCAGTTCTTC
NA	12	TRBJ1-1	NA	TRBV2	CASGQMNTEAFF	TGTGCCAGTGGACAGATGAACACTGAAGCTTTCTTT
NA	14	TRBJ2-2	NA	TRBV9	CASSPVQVTGELFF	TGTGCCAGCAGCCCTGTACAGGTCACCGGGGAGCTGTTTTTT
once	15	TRBJ2-1	NA	TRBV10-3	CAISLARGIKDEQFF	TGTGCCATCTCCCTAGCCAGGGGAATTAAGGATGAGCAGTTCTTC
NA	16	TRBJ2-3	NA	TRBV5-1	CASSLDGTGLSDTQYF	TGCGCCAGCAGCTTGGACGGAACAGGGTTGTCAGATACGCAGTATTTT
NA	13	TRBJ1-1	NA	TRBV27	CASAEGSFTEAFF	TGTGCCAGCGCCGAAGGTTCTTTCACTGAAGCTTTCTTT
NA	14	TRBJ2-1	NA	TRBV19	CASSILTGSGEQFF	TGTGCCAGTAGTATACTTACAGGGTCGGGTGAGCAGTTCTTC
few	12	TRBJ1-5	NA	TRBV27	CASSLRGQPQHF	TGTGCCAGCAGTTTGAGGGGTCAGCCCCAGCATTTT
NA	14	TRBJ2-7	NA	TRBV18	CASSSQDSTYEQYF	TGTGCCAGCTCATCCCAAGACAGTACCTACGAGCAGTACTTC
NA	11	TRBJ2-3	NA	TRBV5-1	CASSRWDTQYF	TGCGCCAGCAGCCGCTGGGATACGCAGTATTTT
NA	15	TRBJ1-2	TRBD1	TRBV9	CASKKSAGTAYGYTF	TGTGCCAGCAAGAAAAGTGCAGGGACAGCCTATGGCTACACCTTC
NA	15	TRBJ2-1	TRBD2	TRBV19	CASSTRTSGSNEQFF	TGTGCCAGTAGTACCCGGACTAGCGGGTCCAATGAGCAGTTCTTC
NA	14	TRBJ2-3	NA	TRBV11-2	CASSFMGSTDTQYF	TGTGCCAGCAGCTTCATGGGTAGCACAGATACGCAGTATTTT
NA	13	TRBJ2-5	NA	TRBV2	CASTVGQKETQYF	TGTGCCAGCACCGTAGGTCAGAAAGAGACCCAGTACTTC
NA	17	TRBJ2-3	NA	TRBV15	CATSSSRGGASTDTQYF	TGTGCCACCAGCAGCAGTAGGGGGGGGGCTAGCACAGATACGCAGTATTTT
NA	12	TRBJ1-1	NA	TRBV2	CASNIGNTEAFF	TGTGCCAGCAACATCGGGAACACTGAAGCTTTCTTT
NA	15	TRBJ2-3	NA	TRBV27	CASRPGGSYLGTQYF	TGTGCCAGCAGACCCGGGGGCTCCTACCTTGGTACGCAGTATTTT
NA	14	TRBJ1-2	NA	TRBV30	CAWTTRLPSSGYTF	TGTGCCTGGACTACCCGGCTCCCGAGCTCTGGCTACACCTTC
NA	14	TRBJ2-3	TRBD1	TRBV19	CASAGTGPAYTQYF	TGTGCCAGTGCCGGGACAGGGCCAGCATATACGCAGTATTTT
NA	16	TRBJ2-3	TRBD2	TRBV18	CASSPLAGLRTDTQYF	TGTGCCAGCTCACCACTAGCGGGGTTGCGCACAGATACGCAGTATTTT
NA	15	TRBJ1-6	TRBD1	TRBV11-2	CASSLGGTVNSPLHF	TGTGCCAGCAGCTTAGGTGGGACAGTTAATTCACCCCTCCACTTT
NA	13	TRBJ1-1	NA	TRBV9	CASSVGGYGEAFF	TGTGCCAGCAGCGTAGGAGGGTATGGTGAAGCTTTCTTT
NA	11	TRBJ2-5	NA	TRBV20-1	CSANRQETQYF	TGCAGTGCTAACAGGCAAGAGACCCAGTACTTC
NA	17	TRBJ2-5	TRBD2	TRBV5-1	CASSLRPLAGGRETQYF	TGCGCCAGCAGTCTCCGACCACTAGCGGGGGGGAGAGAGACCCAGTACTTC
NA	16	TRBJ2-1	NA	TRBV10-3	CAISEITGLLHNEQFF	TGTGCCATCAGTGAGATTACAGGCTTGCTCCACAATGAGCAGTTCTTC
NA	12	TRBJ1-2	NA	TRBV6-5	CATLQVFYGYTF	TGTGCCACCTTACAGGTTTTCTATGGCTACACCTTC
NA	15	TRBJ2-1	NA	TRBV5-1	CASSLVGPPGNEQFF	TGCGCCAGCAGCTTGGTTGGTCCCCCGGGCAATGAGCAGTTCTTC
NA	15	TRBJ2-2	NA	TRBV14	CASSQEWVGAGELFF	TGTGCCAGCAGCCAAGAATGGGTTGGAGCCGGGGAGCTGTTTTTT
NA	14	TRBJ1-5	NA	TRBV2	CASRETGSNQPQHF	TGTGCCAGCAGGGAGACGGGAAGCAATCAGCCCCAGCATTTT
NA	17	TRBJ1-5	NA	TRBV19	CASSIGPGTRSNQPQHF	TGTGCCAGTAGTATAGGACCCGGGACTCGTAGCAATCAGCCCCAGCATTTT
few	14	TRBJ1-5	TRBD1	TRBV6-1	CASSGTGQDQPQHF	TGTGCCAGCAGTGGGACAGGGCAAGATCAGCCCCAGCATTTT
NA	11	TRBJ2-5	NA	TRBV4-1	CASSQGGTQYF	TGCGCCAGCAGCCAGGGGGGGACCCAGTACTTC
NA	14	TRBJ1-2	NA	TRBV7-8	CASSLVQGGNGYTF	TGTGCCAGCAGCTTAGTGCAGGGCGGTAATGGCTACACCTTC
NA	14	TRBJ2-3	NA	TRBV19	CASRGLLYTDTQYF	TGTGCCAGTAGGGGACTCCTTTACACAGATACGCAGTATTTT
once	16	TRBJ2-3	TRBD2	TRBV11-2	CASSLVPGTSALTQYF	TGTGCCAGCAGCTTAGTCCCCGGGACTAGCGCTCTTACGCAGTATTTT
NA	16	TRBJ2-5	NA	TRBV5-1	CASSLGRRQHQETQYF	TGCGCCAGCAGCTTGGGTCGTAGGCAGCACCAAGAGACCCAGTACTTC
NA	15	TRBJ1-5	NA	TRBV6-5	CVSRPGRLSNQPQHF	TGTGTCAGCAGGCCGGGACGGTTGAGCAATCAGCCCCAGCATTTT
NA	14	TRBJ2-5	NA	TRBV5-1	CASSFTQGLETQYF	TGCGCCAGCAGCTTCACCCAGGGGTTGGAGACCCAGTACTTC
NA	14	TRBJ2-3	NA	TRBV5-4	CASSRDSRMDTQYF	TGTGCCAGCTCGCGGGACAGCCGAATGGATACGCAGTATTTT
NA	19	TRBJ1-6	NA	TRBV27	CASSLSTGYRSSYNSPLHF	TGTGCCAGCAGTTTATCAACAGGGTATAGGAGCTCCTATAATTCACCCCTCCACTTT
NA	18	TRBJ1-2	NA	TRBV13	CASSPGGRGPMANYGYTF	TGTGCCAGCAGCCCCGGGGGCAGAGGCCCCATGGCTAACTATGGCTACACCTTC
NA	14	TRBJ1-2	TRBD1	TRBV10-3	CAISEPRDRYGYTF	TGTGCCATCAGTGAGCCCCGGGACAGATATGGCTACACCTTC
NA	15	TRBJ1-2	TRBD1	TRBV5-1	CASSLNGQALYGYTF	TGCGCCAGCAGCTTAAACGGACAGGCTCTCTATGGCTACACCTTC